Listed below are T cell receptor beta chains from one sample, sequenced in a study of T-cell memory formation after mild COVID-19. One entry per CDR3 protein results from TCRdb running MiXCR on the 5' RACE reads. The table records 55,000 to 70,000 distinct CDR3 sequences, about 27% of them present only once. Sequencing was carried out using PBMCs or a T cell subset sorted from them (not recorded which). The receptors were sampled from a man between 18 and 29 years old who had mild COVID-19 (a few samples of this study predate the infection). Cell type and time point are not known. Both conserved end residues are part of each CDR3. Fields, in order: D gene, clone size, J gene, CDR3 length, V gene, CDR3 DNA, CDR3 protein. The D gene is left open where the match is weak. Only some rows state a clone size, as once, few, many or a class for expanded clones.

>-|few|TRBJ2-5|13|TRBV29-1
TGCAGCGTCGCGGCAGGGGCGGAGGAGACCCAGTACTTC
CSVAAGAEETQYF
>-|few|TRBJ2-5|13|TRBV20-1
TGCAGTGCCAAGACTCTTATCGGGGAGACCCAGTACTTC
CSAKTLIGETQYF
>TRBD2|-|TRBJ2-1|17|TRBV4-1
TGCGCCAGCAGCCAAGAGCCCGGGGCGGGGGGGCTCAATGAGCAGTTCTTC
CASSQEPGAGGLNEQFF
>-|-|TRBJ2-3|16|TRBV6-4
TGTGCCAGCAGCAGTGGGGAGAGTGGGCCGACAGATACGCAGTATTTT
CASSSGESGPTDTQYF
>-|few|TRBJ2-1|12|TRBV11-2
TGTGCCAGCAGCTGGAGGTCGAATGAGCAGTTCTTC
CASSWRSNEQFF
>-|-|TRBJ2-3|14|TRBV11-2
TGTGCCAGCAGCTTGTTTCCGTACACAGATACGCAGTATTTT
CASSLFPYTDTQYF
>TRBD1|few|TRBJ2-5|16|TRBV29-1
TGCAGCGTTGGCCCTCTAACCGGGACAGGGGAAGAGACCCAGTACTTC
CSVGPLTGTGEETQYF
>TRBD1|few|TRBJ1-1|15|TRBV6-2/TRBV6-3
TGTGCCAGCAGTACCGAGGACAGGATGAACACTGAAGCTTTCTTT
CASSTEDRMNTEAFF
>TRBD1|-|TRBJ1-2|15|TRBV7-6
TGTGCCAGCAGCTCCAGGGCGCAGGGGGCGGATGGCTACACCTTC
CASSSRAQGADGYTF
>TRBD1|few|TRBJ2-2|15|TRBV6-2/TRBV6-3
TGTGCCAGCAGTGACGGACAGGGGGTCCCCGGGGAGCTGTTTTTT
CASSDGQGVPGELFF
>TRBD2|-|TRBJ2-3|15|TRBV12-3/TRBV12-4
TGTGCCAGCAGTATCAGCGGGGGGTACACAGATACGCAGTATTTT
CASSISGGYTDTQYF
>-|-|TRBJ1-1|14|TRBV6-6
TGTGCCAGCATCCCCGAAGGGGCAGGCACTGAAGCTTTCTTT
CASIPEGAGTEAFF
>-|-|TRBJ2-5|13|TRBV6-5
TGTGCCAGCAGTTACTCTGCCCGGGTCGACCAGTACTTC
CASSYSARVDQYF
>-|few|TRBJ2-2|14|TRBV10-3
TGTGCCATCAGGGAGACAGCCCCCACCGGGGAGCTGTTTTTT
CAIRETAPTGELFF
>-|-|TRBJ2-7|14|TRBV7-9
TGTGCCAGCAGCCAAGCGGGACATCTTTACGAGCAGTACTTC
CASSQAGHLYEQYF
>-|-|TRBJ2-1|15|TRBV27
TGTGCCAGCAGTTTAGGGGTTCCGGCCTACAATGAGCAGTTCTTC
CASSLGVPAYNEQFF
>-|-|TRBJ2-3|16|TRBV7-9
TGTGCCAGCAGCCCCTCTTCGGGGCCCGTCCCCCATACGCAGTATTTT
CASSPSSGPVPHTQYF
>-|-|TRBJ2-7|14|TRBV4-1
TGCGCCAGCAGCCCCCTAGTAAGCTCCTACGAGCAGTACTTC
CASSPLVSSYEQYF
>TRBD1|-|TRBJ2-2|16|TRBV7-9
TGTGCCAGCAGCTCGGGACAGGGGAAAAACACCGGGGAGCTGTTTTTT
CASSSGQGKNTGELFF
>TRBD2|-|TRBJ2-3|14|TRBV6-6
TGTGCCAGCAGCTCTAGCGGGGTCACAGATACGCAGTATTTT
CASSSSGVTDTQYF
>-|once|TRBJ1-1|14|TRBV5-1
TGCGCCAGCAGCTTGGAGGGCCTGAACACTGAAGCTTTCTTT
CASSLEGLNTEAFF
>TRBD2|many|TRBJ2-1|14|TRBV7-7
TGTGCTAGCAGTCGGGGGGGTCAGTTTGATGAGCAGTTCTTC
CASSRGGQFDEQFF
>TRBD2|few|TRBJ2-3|17|TRBV19
TGTGCCAGTAGTATGCGACTAGCGGGGGTCCTCACAGATACGCAGTATTTT
CASSMRLAGVLTDTQYF
>TRBD2|few|TRBJ2-5|15|TRBV12-3/TRBV12-4
TGTGCCAGCACCGCCAGCGGGGGGGCGTCAGAGACCCAGTACTTC
CASTASGGASETQYF
>TRBD1|few|TRBJ2-7|14|TRBV4-1
TGCGCCAGCAGCCAAGGGACAGGCCCCTACGAGCAGTACTTC
CASSQGTGPYEQYF
>-|-|TRBJ1-1|16|TRBV7-6
TGTGCCAGCAGCTTAGCAGGGGGACCCGAGAACACTGAAGCTTTCTTT
CASSLAGGPENTEAFF
>-|few|TRBJ1-2|15|TRBV18
TGTGCCAGCTCACCACCGCTACGATCTAACTATGGCTACACCTTC
CASSPPLRSNYGYTF
>-|-|TRBJ1-2|14|TRBV29-1
TGCAGCGTTGAAGATTCCACCTTCCTTGGTGGCTACACCTTC
CSVEDSTFLGGYTF
>TRBD1|-|TRBJ2-5|14|TRBV27
TGTGCCAGCAGAACGACAGGGGGCGCGGAGACCCAGTACTTC
CASRTTGGAETQYF
>-|-|TRBJ1-2|12|TRBV5-1
TGCGCCAGCAGCTTTCGGGAGGATGGCTACACCTTC
CASSFREDGYTF
>-|-|TRBJ1-6|15|TRBV4-1
TGCGCCAGCAGCCAGGTGGGGGGGGGGAATTCACCCCTCCACTTT
CASSQVGGGNSPLHF
>-|-|TRBJ2-1|14|TRBV7-8
TGTGCCAGCAGCCCCACTCGACGTTACAATGAGCAGTTCTTC
CASSPTRRYNEQFF
>-|many|TRBJ2-7|14|TRBV5-1
TGCGCCAGCAGCTTTACAAATCCGGCCTACGAGCAGTACTTC
CASSFTNPAYEQYF
>-|-|TRBJ2-3|16|TRBV7-9
TGTGCCAGCAGCTTATTAGAAAGGGCAGAGGAAGATACGCAGTATTTT
CASSLLERAEEDTQYF
>TRBD1|few|TRBJ2-3|15|TRBV7-3
TGTGCCAGCAGCTTGACAGGGGGTGGTACAGATACGCAGTATTTT
CASSLTGGGTDTQYF
>-|-|TRBJ1-2|14|TRBV6-2/TRBV6-3
TGTGCCAGCAGTTACTCGACCGTCTTTTATGGCTACACCTTC
CASSYSTVFYGYTF
>-|once|TRBJ1-4|13|TRBV6-5
TGTGCCAGCAGTTACGGACGGCCAGAAAAACTGTTTTTT
CASSYGRPEKLFF
>TRBD1|-|TRBJ2-1|15|TRBV5-1
TGCGCCAGCAGCTTAGGGGGCTTCTCCTACAATGAGCAGTTCTTC
CASSLGGFSYNEQFF
>-|-|TRBJ1-1|15|TRBV4-2
TGTGCCAGCAGCCCCTCGGGACACGAGAACACTGAAGCTTTCTTT
CASSPSGHENTEAFF
>TRBD1|-|TRBJ2-5|15|TRBV7-6
TGTGCCAGCAGCCCCCGGACAGGGAATGTGGAGACCCAGTACTTC
CASSPRTGNVETQYF
>TRBD1|-|TRBJ2-2|17|TRBV4-3
TGCGCCAGCAGCCAAGATACCAAAGACAGGGACACCGGGGAGCTGTTTTTT
CASSQDTKDRDTGELFF
>-|-|TRBJ1-1|14|TRBV7-9
TGTGCCAGCAGCGGCCGGGAGACGAACACTGAAGCTTTCTTT
CASSGRETNTEAFF
>-|many|TRBJ1-5|16|TRBV28
TGTGCCAGCAGTAGAAGGCAGCCCCTTTCTAATCAGCCCCAGCATTTT
CASSRRQPLSNQPQHF
>-|-|TRBJ1-2|15|TRBV7-9
TGTGCCAGCAGCCCTGACAGCAGACTTAACTATGGCTACACCTTC
CASSPDSRLNYGYTF
>TRBD1|-|TRBJ2-2|16|TRBV9
TGTGCCAGCAGCGTCCCTCCCGCAGGGGGTGCCGGGGAGCTGTTTTTT
CASSVPPAGGAGELFF
>-|-|TRBJ2-1|15|TRBV2
TGTGCTATGATTGCCGGGTCTCTTAACAACAATGAGCAGTTCTTC
CAMIAGSLNNNEQFF
>TRBD1|-|TRBJ1-2|15|TRBV4-1
TGCGCCAGCAGCCAAGTACAGGGGGAGGACTATGGCTACACCTTC
CASSQVQGEDYGYTF
>-|-|TRBJ2-7|15|TRBV7-9
TGTGCCAGCAGCTCACCTTGGGACGCATCCTACGAGCAGTACTTC
CASSSPWDASYEQYF
>TRBD1|-|TRBJ1-3|15|TRBV9
TGTGCCAGCAGCGTAGCGACAGGGCCTGGAAACACCATATATTTT
CASSVATGPGNTIYF
>-|-|TRBJ2-5|16|TRBV7-6
TGTGCCAGCAGCTGGGGCACGGGGGCGTACCAAGAGACCCAGTACTTC
CASSWGTGAYQETQYF
>TRBD2|-|TRBJ2-2|16|TRBV27
TGTGCCAGCAGTTCAAGACTAGCGGGGGGAACCGGGGAGCTGTTTTTT
CASSSRLAGGTGELFF
>-|-|TRBJ1-6|14|TRBV12-3/TRBV12-4
TGTGCCAGCAGCCCCCAGGGGATGGATTCACCCCTCCACTTT
CASSPQGMDSPLHF
>TRBD2|-|TRBJ2-3|14|TRBV29-1
TGCAGCGTTGTGTCGCGGGGGAGCACAGATACGCAGTATTTT
CSVVSRGSTDTQYF
>TRBD1|-|TRBJ2-1|15|TRBV28
TGTGCCAGCAACCGGGACAGAATCTCCTACAATGAGCAGTTCTTC
CASNRDRISYNEQFF
>TRBD2|-|TRBJ2-3|13|TRBV4-3
TGCGCCACGCGGGGGGGAAACACAGATACGCAGTATTTT
CATRGGNTDTQYF
>-|few|TRBJ2-1|12|TRBV3-1
TGTGCCAGCAGCCTAGGGGCTAGTGAGCAGTTCTTC
CASSLGASEQFF
>TRBD2|-|TRBJ2-2|16|TRBV11-1
TGTGCCAGCAGCACTCGACTAGCGGCGAACACCGGGGAGCTGTTTTTT
CASSTRLAANTGELFF
>TRBD1|-|TRBJ1-2|13|TRBV10-3
TGTGCCATCAGTGAGTCGACAGGGGATGGCTACACCTTC
CAISESTGDGYTF